This T cell receptor (beta chain) was recorded in a study of T cell responses to AZD1222 COVID-19 vaccine (dated by TCRdb to the early 2020s). Regarding the complete study: AZD1222 recipients with second doses at about 4 weeks or about 12 weeks were pooled, because spike-specific TCR depth and breadth did not differ between schedules. Trial participants were enrolled into age subgroups of 18-55, 56-69 and 70-plus years, which contained approximately 150, 28 and 58 TCR-sequenced participants, respectively. A total of 233 trial participants underwent TCR sequencing, of whom some 200 had received two doses of AZD1222 and 26 had received two doses of the MenACWY control vaccine. General findings and caveats noted by the study authors: Because no samples from the day 14 peak response were available, repertoires could be characterized only after the peak T cell response. Conclusions about previously exposed vaccinees are limited because only six or seven AZD1222 recipients were SARS-CoV-2 seropositive at baseline. Reportedly, close to half of the unique spike-specific TCRs recognized epitopes lying outside the regions that are mutated in the B.1.351 and B.1.1.7 variants. Participants were mostly white British and included more females than males, and it was suggested by the authors that clonal diversity may have been underestimated. The whole spike protein was spanned by vaccine-associated CD4 TCRs, and dominant responses were seen in regions 160-218 and 743-854. Spike-specific TCR breadth and depth rose significantly after two AZD1222 doses compared with day 0 and with MenACWY recipients. The 56-69-year group was small, and its depth increase did not reach significance, likely because of low power.

V is cut by 5 bases and J by 4 bases, and the space between the germline ends is 18 bases. The CDR3 runs 16 amino acids, cysteine and phenylalanine included. Only CDR3 DNA is held: 48 bases, read in frame from base 1. In the germline V gene, CDR1 corresponds to MDHEN and CDR2 to SYDVKM. A note on this clone: What this receptor recognizes is not known. No base quality values were provided; no much bigger clone lies one nucleotide off.

The CDR3 regions of human TCRbeta chains were analyzed by immunosequencing. In the paper's pipeline: TCRs in the repertoires were matched against a reference library of SARS-CoV-2-specific TCRs that had been generated with the MIRA antigen-specificity platform. Breadth was defined as the fraction of unique TCRs that were SARS-CoV-2-associated. Depth was defined as the fraction of total T cells that were SARS-CoV-2-associated. Using the MIRA data, each spike-specific TCR was assigned both to the spike region to which the TCR was reactive and to a CD4 or CD8 class. Log10-transformed breadth and depth values were compared by one-way ANOVA with Sidak's multiple comparisons tests. TCRdb stores this immuneACCESS table with in-frame sequences only. Part of the clones is absent; in the studies checked, under half of the shortfall reflects unresolved V genes, and no reason is known for the rest. D and trimming come from the DNA, and the V and J calls and clone size come from that table. The sample table holds around 99,000 clones, of which around 92% were seen once. 6.6% of the sample is taken by the ten largest.

The time point label of this sample denotes: baseline before first vaccination. Vaccinee samples came from UK trials COV001 and COV002, including a single-blind randomized controlled phase 2/3 trial of AZD1222 (ChAdOx1 nCoV-19) in healthy adults. Trial participant PBMC samples were collected at day 0 and day 28 after the second dose for TCRbeta chain sequencing. The sample here was peripheral blood, taken on day 0 of AZD1222 vaccination. The TCR was taken from an adult in good health. This receptor chain uses TRBV28 and TRBJ2-1, with a tentative D gene TRBD2 over 6 matching bases. The nucleotides read TGTGCCAGCAGTGGCAGTATAGCGGTTGAATACAATGAGCAGTTCTTC. Its protein is CASSGSIAVEYNEQFF.